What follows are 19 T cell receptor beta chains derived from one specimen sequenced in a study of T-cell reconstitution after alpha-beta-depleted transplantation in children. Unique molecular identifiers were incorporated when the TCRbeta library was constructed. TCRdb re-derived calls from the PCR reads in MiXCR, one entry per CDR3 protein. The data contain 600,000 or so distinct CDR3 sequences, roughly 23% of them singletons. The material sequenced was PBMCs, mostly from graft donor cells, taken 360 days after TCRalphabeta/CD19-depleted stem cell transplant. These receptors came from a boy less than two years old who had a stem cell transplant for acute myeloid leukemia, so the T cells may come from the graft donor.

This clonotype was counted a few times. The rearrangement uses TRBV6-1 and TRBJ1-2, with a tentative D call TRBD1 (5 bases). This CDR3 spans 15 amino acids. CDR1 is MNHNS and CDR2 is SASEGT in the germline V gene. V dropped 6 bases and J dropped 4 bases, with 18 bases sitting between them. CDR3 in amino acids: CASSSNWGRFYGYTF. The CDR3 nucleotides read TGTGCCAGCAGCTCCAATTGGGGCAGATTCTATGGCTACACCTTC.

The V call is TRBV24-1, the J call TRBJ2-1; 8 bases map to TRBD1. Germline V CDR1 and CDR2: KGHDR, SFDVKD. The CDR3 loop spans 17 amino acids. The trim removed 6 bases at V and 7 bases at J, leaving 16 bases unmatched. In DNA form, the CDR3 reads TGTGCCACCAGTCGTTCTACCGGGACAGGAGCGAGAAATGAGCAGTTCTTC. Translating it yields CATSRSTGTGARNEQFF.

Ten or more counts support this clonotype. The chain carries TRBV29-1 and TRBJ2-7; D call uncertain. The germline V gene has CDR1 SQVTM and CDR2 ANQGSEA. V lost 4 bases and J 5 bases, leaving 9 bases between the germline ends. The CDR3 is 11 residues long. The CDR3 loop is CSVVGTHEQYF. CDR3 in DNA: TGCAGCGTTGTAGGAACCCACGAGCAGTACTTC.

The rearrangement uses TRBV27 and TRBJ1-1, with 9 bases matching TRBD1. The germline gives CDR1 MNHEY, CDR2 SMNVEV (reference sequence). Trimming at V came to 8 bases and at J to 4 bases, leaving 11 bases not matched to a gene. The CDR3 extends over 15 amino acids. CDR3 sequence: CASSWTGEFGTEAFF. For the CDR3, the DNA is TGTGCCAGCTCCTGGACAGGGGAGTTTGGCACTGAAGCTTTCTTT.

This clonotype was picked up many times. The CDR3 loop reads CSGGATDTQYF. The DNA for the CDR3 is TGCAGTGGTGGTGCCACAGATACGCAGTATTTT. The chain uses TRBV20-1 and TRBJ2-3, with D unresolved. In germline, CDR1 is DFQATT, CDR2 SNEGSKA (reference sequence). V lost 7 bases and J lost 2, with 7 bases in between. The CDR3 has 11 residues.

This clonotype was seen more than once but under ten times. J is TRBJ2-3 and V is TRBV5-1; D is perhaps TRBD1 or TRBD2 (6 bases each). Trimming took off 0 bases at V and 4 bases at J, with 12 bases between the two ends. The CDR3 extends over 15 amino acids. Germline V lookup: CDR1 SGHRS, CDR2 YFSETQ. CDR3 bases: TGCGCCAGCAGCTTGGATCTCGGGGGCCCAGATACGCAGTATTTT. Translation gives CASSLDLGGPDTQYF.

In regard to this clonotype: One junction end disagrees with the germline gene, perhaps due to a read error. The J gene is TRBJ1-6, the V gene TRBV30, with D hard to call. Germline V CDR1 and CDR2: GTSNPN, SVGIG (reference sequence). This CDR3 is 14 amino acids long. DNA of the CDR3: TGTGCCTGGAGCCAACAGTCCTCAGAGACACCACTCCACTTT. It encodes CAWSQQSSETPLHF.

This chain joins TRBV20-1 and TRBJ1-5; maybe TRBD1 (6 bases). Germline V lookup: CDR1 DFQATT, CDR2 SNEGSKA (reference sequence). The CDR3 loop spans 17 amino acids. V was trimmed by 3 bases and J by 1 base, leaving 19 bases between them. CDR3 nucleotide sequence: TGCAGTGCTAGCGGGGGCAGAGGGAGAGGAAGCAATCAGCCCCAGCATTTT. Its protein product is CSASGGRGRGSNQPQHF.

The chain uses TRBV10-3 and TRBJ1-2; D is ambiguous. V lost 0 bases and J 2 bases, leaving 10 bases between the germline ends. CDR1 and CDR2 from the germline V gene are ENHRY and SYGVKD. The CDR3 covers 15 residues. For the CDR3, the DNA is TGTGCCATCAGTGAGTCGGCGGGGTCCAACTATGGCTACACCTTC. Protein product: CAISESAGSNYGYTF.

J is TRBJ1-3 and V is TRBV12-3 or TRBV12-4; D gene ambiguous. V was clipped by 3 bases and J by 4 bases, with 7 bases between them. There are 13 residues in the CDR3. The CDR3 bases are TGTGCCAGCAGTTTTGGCGGGGGAAACACCATATATTTT. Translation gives CASSFGGGNTIYF.

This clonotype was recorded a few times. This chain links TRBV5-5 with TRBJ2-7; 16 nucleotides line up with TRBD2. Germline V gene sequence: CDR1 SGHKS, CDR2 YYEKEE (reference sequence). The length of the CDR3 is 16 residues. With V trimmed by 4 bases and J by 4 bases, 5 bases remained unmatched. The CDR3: CASSQGLAGGLYEQYF. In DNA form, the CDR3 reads TGTGCCAGCAGCCAGGGACTAGCGGGGGGGCTTTACGAGCAGTACTTC.

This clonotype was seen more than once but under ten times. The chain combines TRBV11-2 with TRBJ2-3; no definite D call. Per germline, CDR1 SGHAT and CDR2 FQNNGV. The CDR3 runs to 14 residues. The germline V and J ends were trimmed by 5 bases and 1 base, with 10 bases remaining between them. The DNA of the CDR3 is TGTGCCAGCAGCCCCCACCTAGGCACAGATACGCAGTATTTT. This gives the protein CASSPHLGTDTQYF.

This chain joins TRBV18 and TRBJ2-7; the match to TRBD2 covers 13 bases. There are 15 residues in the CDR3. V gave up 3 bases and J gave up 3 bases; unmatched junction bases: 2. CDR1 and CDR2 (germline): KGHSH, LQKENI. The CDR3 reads CASSPGLAGNYEQYV. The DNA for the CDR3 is TGTGCCAGCTCACCGGGACTAGCGGGGAACTACGAGCAGTACGTC.

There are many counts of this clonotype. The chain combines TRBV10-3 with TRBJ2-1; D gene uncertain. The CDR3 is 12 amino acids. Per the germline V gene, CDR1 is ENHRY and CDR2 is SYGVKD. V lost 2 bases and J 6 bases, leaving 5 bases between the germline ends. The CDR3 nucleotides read TGTGCCATCAGTGAGCAACCCAATGAGCAGTTCTTC. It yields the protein CAISEQPNEQFF.

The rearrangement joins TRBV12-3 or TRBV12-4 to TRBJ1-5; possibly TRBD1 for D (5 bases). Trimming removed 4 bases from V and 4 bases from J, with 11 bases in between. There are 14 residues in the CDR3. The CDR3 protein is CASSWGPGNQPQHF. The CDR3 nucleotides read TGTGCCAGCAGTTGGGGCCCGGGTAATCAGCCCCAGCATTTT.

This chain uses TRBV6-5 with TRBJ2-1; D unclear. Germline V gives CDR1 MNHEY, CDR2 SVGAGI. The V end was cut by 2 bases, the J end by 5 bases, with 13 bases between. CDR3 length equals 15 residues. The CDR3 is CASSYVRAVNNEQFF. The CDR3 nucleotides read TGTGCCAGCAGTTACGTCCGGGCGGTCAACAATGAGCAGTTCTTC.

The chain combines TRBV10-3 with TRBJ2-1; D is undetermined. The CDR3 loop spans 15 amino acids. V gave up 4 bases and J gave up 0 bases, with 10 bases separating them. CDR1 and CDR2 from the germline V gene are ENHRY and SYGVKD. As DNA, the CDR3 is TGTGCCATCAGTGTTAAGGAGAGCTCCTACAATGAGCAGTTCTTC. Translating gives CAISVKESSYNEQFF.

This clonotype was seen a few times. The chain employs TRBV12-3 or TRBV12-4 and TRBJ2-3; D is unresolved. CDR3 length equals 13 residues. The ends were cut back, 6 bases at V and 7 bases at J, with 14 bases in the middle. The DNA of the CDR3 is TGTGCCAGCAGGCCCCCTTTACATAATACGCAGTATTTT. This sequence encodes CASRPPLHNTQYF.

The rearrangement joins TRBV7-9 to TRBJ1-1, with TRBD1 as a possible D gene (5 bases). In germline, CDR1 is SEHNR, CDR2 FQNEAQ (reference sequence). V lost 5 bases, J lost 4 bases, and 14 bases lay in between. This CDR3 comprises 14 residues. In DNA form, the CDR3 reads TGTGCCAGCAGCCCGCCCGTGGGGCCCACTGAAGCTTTCTTT. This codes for CASSPPVGPTEAFF.